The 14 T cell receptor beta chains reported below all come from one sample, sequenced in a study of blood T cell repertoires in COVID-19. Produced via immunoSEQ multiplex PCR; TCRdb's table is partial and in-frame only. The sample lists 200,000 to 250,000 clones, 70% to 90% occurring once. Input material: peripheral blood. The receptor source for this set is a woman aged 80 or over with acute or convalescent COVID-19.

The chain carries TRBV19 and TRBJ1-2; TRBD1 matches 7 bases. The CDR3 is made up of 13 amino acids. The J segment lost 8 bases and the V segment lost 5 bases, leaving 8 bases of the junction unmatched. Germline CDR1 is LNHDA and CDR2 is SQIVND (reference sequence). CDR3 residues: CASSWDSDRGYTF. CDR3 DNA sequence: TGTGCCAGTAGTTGGGACAGCGATAGAGGCTACACCTTC.

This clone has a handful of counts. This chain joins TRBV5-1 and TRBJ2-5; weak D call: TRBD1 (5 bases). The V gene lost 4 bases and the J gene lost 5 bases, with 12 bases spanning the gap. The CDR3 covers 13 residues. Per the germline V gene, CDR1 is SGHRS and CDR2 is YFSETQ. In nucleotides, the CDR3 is TGCGCCAGCAGCCCCCAGGGTTCGGAGACCCAGTACTTC. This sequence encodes CASSPQGSETQYF.

The CDR3 reads CASSPPGGPSGYTF. CDR3 nucleotide sequence: TGTGCCAGCTCACCACCGGGGGGGCCGAGTGGCTACACCTTC. The chain has TRBV18 and TRBJ1-2, with D tentatively TRBD1 (6 bases). The CDR3 sequence is 14 residues long. Per germline, CDR1 KGHSH and CDR2 LQKENI. V lost 0 bases, J lost 7 bases, and 12 bases lay in between.

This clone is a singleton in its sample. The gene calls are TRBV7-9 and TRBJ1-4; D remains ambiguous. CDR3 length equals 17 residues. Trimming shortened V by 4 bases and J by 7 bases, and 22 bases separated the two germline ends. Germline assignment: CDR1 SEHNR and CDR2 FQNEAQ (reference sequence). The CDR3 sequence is CASSSSGYDSNSEKLFF. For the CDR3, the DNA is TGTGCCAGCAGCTCCTCGGGATATGATAGCAACAGTGAAAAACTGTTTTTT.

CDR3 nucleotides: TGCGCCAGCAGCCTGGAGGTAGGGAACGGCTACACCTTC. It specifies CASSLEVGNGYTF. The rearrangement joins TRBV4-3 to TRBJ1-2; D unclear. There are 13 residues in the CDR3. Per the germline V gene, CDR1 is LGHNA and CDR2 is YSLEER. V dropped 4 bases and J dropped 8 bases, with 14 bases sitting between them.

CDR3 DNA sequence: TGTGCCAGCAGCTTAGCGTCGGGACAGGTCAACACTGAAGCTTTCTTT. This codes for CASSLASGQVNTEAFF. The chain uses TRBV7-2 and TRBJ1-1; 8 bases agree with TRBD1. The J segment lost 2 bases and the V segment lost 0 bases, leaving 5 bases of the junction unmatched. Per the germline V gene, CDR1 is SGHTA and CDR2 is FQGNSA. This CDR3 region has 16 residues.

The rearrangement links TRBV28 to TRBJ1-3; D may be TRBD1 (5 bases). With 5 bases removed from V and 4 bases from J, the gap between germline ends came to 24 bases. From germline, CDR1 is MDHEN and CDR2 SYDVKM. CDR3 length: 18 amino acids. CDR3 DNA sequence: TGTGCCAGCAGTCTCACCGGGGGGAGTCTAATTTCGGGAAACACCATATATTTT. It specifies CASSLTGGSLISGNTIYF.

CDR3 in DNA: TGTGCCAGCAGTTACTCTTTGGCAGGGGGGCGAGAGCAGTACTTC. This encodes CASSYSLAGGREQYF. The rearrangement uses TRBV6-5 and TRBJ2-7; possible D gene TRBD1, 7 bases. The CDR3 runs to 15 residues. Germline V lookup: CDR1 MNHEY, CDR2 SVGAGI. The ends were cut back, 0 bases at V and 7 bases at J, with 16 bases in the middle.

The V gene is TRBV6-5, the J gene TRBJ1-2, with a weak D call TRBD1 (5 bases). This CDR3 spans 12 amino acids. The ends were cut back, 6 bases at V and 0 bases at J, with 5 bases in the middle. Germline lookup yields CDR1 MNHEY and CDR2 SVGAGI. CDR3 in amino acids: CASRTANYGYTF. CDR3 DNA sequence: TGTGCCAGCAGGACAGCTAACTATGGCTACACCTTC.

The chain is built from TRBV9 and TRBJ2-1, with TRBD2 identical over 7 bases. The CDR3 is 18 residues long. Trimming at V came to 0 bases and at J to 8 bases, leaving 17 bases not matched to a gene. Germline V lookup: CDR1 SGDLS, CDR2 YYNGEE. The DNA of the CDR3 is TGTGCCAGCAGCGTAGAGCCCCTCGGAAGCGGGATGGGGCATGAGCAGTTCTTC. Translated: CASSVEPLGSGMGHEQFF. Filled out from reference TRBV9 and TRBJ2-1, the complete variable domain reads DSGVTQTPKHLITATGQRVTLRCSPRSGDLSVYWYQQSLDQGLQFLIQYYNGEERAKGNILERFSAQQFPDLHSELNLSSLELGDSALYFCASSVEPLGSGMGHEQFFGPGTRLTVL.

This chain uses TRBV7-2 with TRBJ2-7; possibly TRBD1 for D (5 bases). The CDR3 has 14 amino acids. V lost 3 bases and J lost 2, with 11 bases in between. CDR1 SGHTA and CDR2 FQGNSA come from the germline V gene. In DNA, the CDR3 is TGTGCCAGCAGCTTGGAGACAGCCACCTACGAGCAGTACTTC. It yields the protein CASSLETATYEQYF.

CDR3 nucleotide sequence: TGCGCCAGCAGCTTGGAAGGACAGGGTTGGACTGAAGCTTTCTTT. Translating it yields CASSLEGQGWTEAFF. The gene calls are TRBV5-1 and TRBJ1-1, with 8 bases fitting TRBD1. Germline CDR1 reads SGHRS; CDR2 reads YFSETQ. V shed 0 bases, J shed 5 bases, and the junction held 6 bases outside the gene matches. The CDR3 has 15 amino acids.

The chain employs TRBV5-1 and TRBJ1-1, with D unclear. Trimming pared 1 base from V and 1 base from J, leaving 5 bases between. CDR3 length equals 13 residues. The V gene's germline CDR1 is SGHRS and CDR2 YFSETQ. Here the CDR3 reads CASSLSKNTEAFF. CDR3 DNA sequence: TGCGCCAGCAGCTTGTCAAAGAACACTGAAGCTTTCTTT.

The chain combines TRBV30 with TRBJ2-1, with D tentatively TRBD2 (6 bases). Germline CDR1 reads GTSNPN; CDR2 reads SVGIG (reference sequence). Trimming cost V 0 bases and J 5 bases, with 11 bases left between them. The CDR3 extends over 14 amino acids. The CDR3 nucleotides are TGTGCCTGGAGTGTTGGAGGGAGGCACAATGAGCAGTTCTTC. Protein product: CAWSVGGRHNEQFF.